The 23 T cell receptor beta chains given below trace back to one sample, sequenced in a study of T cell responses to AZD1222 COVID-19 vaccine. Here immunoSEQ multiplex PCR was the method, and the copy in TCRdb shows in-frame clones only, minus some. This table holds about 190,000 clones, about 94% found once. The specimen was peripheral blood, collected on day 0 of AZD1222 vaccination. The source of these receptors is an adult in good health.

The rearrangement uses TRBV11-2 and TRBJ2-3; 11 bases line up with TRBD2. From germline, CDR1 is SGHAT and CDR2 FQNNGV. With 1 base clipped from V and 3 bases from J, the junction kept 6 bases outside the gene matches. This CDR3 has 17 residues. The CDR3 bases are TGTGCCAGCAGCTTAGGCACTAGCGGGAGATTGACAGATACGCAGTATTTT. It specifies CASSLGTSGRLTDTQYF.

J is TRBJ1-2 and V is TRBV15; TRBD1 matches 10 bases. The CDR3 runs to 15 residues. Germline values: CDR1 LNHNV, CDR2 YYDKDF (reference sequence). The ends lost 0 bases at V and 7 bases at J; junction bases unmatched: 5. CDR3 sequence reads: CATSREATGGSGYTF. The CDR3 DNA sequence: TGTGCCACCAGCAGAGAAGCGACAGGGGGCTCTGGCTACACCTTC.

The chain uses TRBV6-6 and TRBJ1-1; D is uncertain. This CDR3 is built from 14 residues. V lost 2 bases to trimming and J lost 1 base, with 8 bases between them. Germline CDR1 and CDR2: MNHNY and SVGAGI (reference sequence). CDR3 in amino acids: CASSYNAENTEAFF. The CDR3 nucleotides read TGTGCCAGCAGTTACAATGCGGAGAACACTGAAGCTTTCTTT.

The chain joins TRBV10-3 to TRBJ1-2; D not resolved. CDR1 and CDR2 from the germline V gene are ENHRY and SYGVKD. Trimming removed 9 bases at V and 5 bases at J, with 1 base between. The CDR3 has 8 residues. The CDR3 nucleotides are TGTGCCATTTATGGCTACACCTTC. Amino acid sequence: CAIYGYTF.

The chain combines TRBV6-5 with TRBJ2-3; weak D call: TRBD1 (5 bases). The V and J ends lost 6 bases and 5 bases respectively, with 18 bases between them. The CDR3 length is 15 residues. Germline CDR1 and CDR2: MNHEY and SVGAGI. DNA for the CDR3: TGTGCCAGCAGCAAGACAGTGATCAGAAGAGATACGCAGTATTTT. It codes for CASSKTVIRRDTQYF.

The V gene is TRBV4-1, the J gene TRBJ2-1; 7 bases align to TRBD2. Germline V gives CDR1 MGHRA, CDR2 YSYEKL. This CDR3 has 16 residues. V lost 2 bases and J lost 4; bases outside the gene matches: 8. The CDR3 sequence is CASSQPASGAYNEQFF. The CDR3 DNA reads TGCGCCAGCAGCCAACCCGCTAGCGGAGCTTACAATGAGCAGTTCTTC.

This chain links TRBV10-3 with TRBJ2-2; TRBD1 matches at 7 bases. CDR1 and CDR2 from the germline V gene are ENHRY and SYGVKD. V lost 10 bases and J lost 3; bases outside the gene matches: 2. The CDR3 has 12 residues. The CDR3 reads CATQGDTGELFF. The CDR3 DNA sequence: TGTGCCACCCAGGGGGACACCGGGGAGCTGTTTTTT.

This clone showed up just once. V gene TRBV6-5 combines with J gene TRBJ1-6, with 8 bases identical to TRBD1. The CDR3 covers 15 residues. Germline V gives CDR1 MNHEY, CDR2 SVGAGI. J lost 5 bases, V lost 4 bases, and 4 bases had no gene match. CDR3 in DNA: TGTGCCAGCAGTTTCCGACAGGGGAATAATTCACCCCTCCACTTT. Translating it yields CASSFRQGNNSPLHF.

The chain carries TRBV19 and TRBJ1-6; 10 bases agree with TRBD1. After removal of 1 base from V and 11 bases from J, the junction contained 5 bases not matched to a gene. The CDR3 is made up of 15 amino acids. Looked up from germline, CDR1 is LNHDA and CDR2 is SQIVND (reference sequence). CDR3 amino acids: CASSIADRGRTPLHF. The CDR3 coding sequence is TGTGCCAGTAGTATAGCGGACAGGGGGAGGACACCCCTCCACTTT.

This clone was seen a single time. The chain couples TRBV27 to TRBJ2-7; D is unclear. Trimming removed 4 bases from V and 3 bases from J, with 13 bases in between. Germline loops: CDR1 MNHEY, CDR2 SMNVEV (reference sequence). This CDR3 is 14 amino acids long. CDR3 coding DNA: TGTGCCAGCAGTTACTCAGGACCCAACTACGAGCAGTACTTC. Its protein product is CASSYSGPNYEQYF.

The V call is TRBV5-1, the J call TRBJ2-3; D is perhaps TRBD2 (6 bases). The germline V gene encodes CDR1 SGHRS and CDR2 YFSETQ. CDR3 size: 17 residues. Trimming left V 5 bases short and J 3 bases short, with 22 bases between. The CDR3 DNA is TGCGCCAGCAGACAAAATACGGGGGAAATTTTTACAGATACGCAGTATTTT. Translated, it gives CASRQNTGEIFTDTQYF. Using reference TRBV5-1 and TRBJ2-3 for the parts outside the CDR3, the full variable domain is KAGVTQTPRYLIKTRGQQVTLSCSPISGHRSVSWYQQTPGQGLQFLFEYFSETQRNKGNFPGRFSGRQFSNSRSEMNVSTLELGDSALYLCASRQNTGEIFTDTQYFGPGTRLTVL.

Regarding this clone: Different DNA sequences within this sample yield the same CDR3. The rearrangement uses TRBV6-5 and TRBJ1-1; no reliable D call. This CDR3 has 14 residues. Germline V lookup: CDR1 MNHEY, CDR2 SVGAGI. Trimming cost V 7 bases and J 0 bases, with 12 bases left between them. The CDR3 region is CASTPVGLNTEAFF. The CDR3 nucleotides read TGTGCCAGCACCCCTGTCGGACTGAACACTGAAGCTTTCTTT.

V gene TRBV7-9 combines with J gene TRBJ2-3, with TRBD2 matching 10 bases. The CDR3 contains 16 residues. The V gene's germline CDR1 is SEHNR and CDR2 FQNEAQ (reference sequence). V was pared by 6 bases and J by 4 bases, with 10 bases of the junction left unmatched. Written as DNA, the CDR3 is TGTGCCAGCAGGTCAGCTAGCGGGAGAGGGGCAGATACGCAGTATTTT. Encoded protein: CASRSASGRGADTQYF.

The V call is TRBV29-1, the J call TRBJ2-2; 10 bases are shared with TRBD2. V was clipped by 4 bases and J by 4 bases; unmatched bases: 0. The germline V gene has CDR1 SQVTM and CDR2 ANQGSEA. The CDR3 contains 13 residues. The CDR3 protein is CSVGLAGTGELFF. The CDR3 nucleotides read TGCAGCGTTGGACTAGCGGGCACCGGGGAGCTGTTTTTT.

The J gene is TRBJ1-1, the V gene TRBV5-6; unclear D gene. Germline V gene data show CDR1 as SGHDT and CDR2 as YYEEEE. V lost 5 bases and J lost 6, with 17 bases in between. This CDR3 spans 14 amino acids. CDR3 coding DNA: TGTGCCAGCAGTCCGACCGGGATCCCCTCTGAAGCTTTCTTT. As protein: CASSPTGIPSEAFF.

This chain connects TRBV7-6 to TRBJ2-5; TRBD2 matches at 9 bases. The CDR3 extends over 16 amino acids. CDR1 and CDR2 from the germline V gene are SGHVS and FNYEAQ. V was clipped by 5 bases and J by 2 bases; unmatched bases: 9. CDR3: CASSRGVAGVQETQYF. The CDR3 DNA reads as TGTGCCAGCAGCCGCGGGGTAGCGGGAGTTCAAGAGACCCAGTACTTC.

The chain links TRBV5-6 to TRBJ2-3; D unclear. Trimming took off 4 bases at V and 6 bases at J, with 15 bases between the two ends. The V gene's germline CDR1 is SGHDT and CDR2 YYEEEE. The CDR3 length is 14 residues. Here the CDR3 DNA reads TGTGCCAGCAGCCCCGACGGGTTCACTGATACGCAGTATTTT. Translated: CASSPDGFTDTQYF.

The V gene is TRBV7-8, the J gene TRBJ2-3; D ambiguous. V was clipped by 5 bases and J by 4 bases, with 13 bases between them. CDR1 is SGHVS, CDR2 FQNEAQ, per germline. This CDR3 spans 14 amino acids. This CDR3 is CASSPHSNADTQYF. The CDR3 region has the DNA TGTGCCAGCAGCCCTCACTCCAACGCAGATACGCAGTATTTT.

This chain uses TRBV28 with TRBJ1-1; TRBD1 is a possible D gene (6 bases). Germline CDR1 MDHEN, CDR2 SYDVKM. V was shortened by 2 bases and J by 6 bases, with 19 bases between the two germline ends. The CDR3 totals 16 residues. CDR3 bases: TGTGCCAGCAGTTTAATAGGGGGGCAGGGGATGGCTGAAGCTTTCTTT. Amino acid sequence: CASSLIGGQGMAEAFF.

J is TRBJ1-3 and V is TRBV4-1; tentatively, D is TRBD1 (5 bases). The V end lost 5 bases, the J end lost 0 bases, and 17 bases lay between the germline ends. The CDR3 is 17 residues long. Germline lookup yields CDR1 MGHRA and CDR2 YSYEKL. The CDR3 DNA sequence: TGCGCCAGCAGCGATAGGGCAGGGATAAACTCTGGAAACACCATATATTTT. Translation gives CASSDRAGINSGNTIYF.

Details on this clone: The junction and the germline gene differ at one end; a read error may be behind it. V is TRBV18 and J is TRBJ2-1; D not resolved. The CDR3 is made up of 13 amino acids. Germline CDR1 and CDR2: KGHSH and LQKENI. The CDR3 sequence is CASSSPNPIEQFF. The CDR3 coding sequence is TGTGCCAGCTCATCACCGAACCCAATTGAGCAGTTCTTC.

V gene TRBV28 combines with J gene TRBJ1-5; 7 nucleotides match TRBD1. V lost 0 bases, J lost 3 bases, and 5 bases stayed unmatched. The CDR3 loop spans 16 amino acids. Germline lookup yields CDR1 MDHEN and CDR2 SYDVKM. Here the CDR3 DNA reads TGTGCCAGCAGTTTATGGACAGGGTCGGTCAATCAGCCCCAGCATTTT. It yields the protein CASSLWTGSVNQPQHF.

V is TRBV13 and J is TRBJ1-3, with TRBD1 matching over 9 bases. The germline V gene has CDR1 PRHDT and CDR2 FYEKMQ (reference sequence). The trim removed 5 bases at V and 6 bases at J, leaving 2 bases unmatched. The CDR3 consists of 13 residues. CDR3 region: CASSRTGENTIYF. The CDR3 DNA follows: TGTGCCAGCAGCCGGACAGGGGAAAACACCATATATTTT.